This T cell receptor beta chain was sequenced for a study of blood T cell repertoires in COVID-19. Study-level background: Samples of COVID-19 (acute and convalescent) were obtained from the United States, Italy and Spain. In each case, the material was cDNA or gDNA derived from T cells, B-cell-depleted T cells, or PBMCs.

In the original processing: The authors estimated nucleated cell counts from reference gene primer amplification. TCRdb keeps only in-frame clones here, not all; method: immunoSEQ multiplex PCR. The DNA was the basis for D and trimming; V, J and clone size are from that table. The repertoire includes 180,000 or so clones, around 86% of them detected once, and around 5% sits in the top ten. The study recruited people aged about 18 to 95 years across around 24 US areas. This CDR3 is 13 amino acids long. The V end lost 6 bases, the J end lost 8 bases, and 16 bases lay between the germline ends. Germline CDR1 LGHDT, CDR2 YNNKEL (reference sequence).

The chain has TRBV3-1 (or the pseudogene TRBV3-2) and TRBJ1-1; the D is unclear. Sequenced sample: PBMCs or T cells enriched from blood (not recorded which). The sequence was obtained from a man aged 35-49 years with acute COVID-19. CDR3 coding DNA: TGTGCCAGCAGTCGAACAGACTACTACGAAGCTTTCTTT. Amino acid sequence: CASSRTDYYEAFF.